What follows are 32 T cell receptor beta chains derived from one specimen sequenced in a study of cytomegalovirus exposure and HLA in healthy donors. The PCR was carried out with 60 Vbeta primers and 13 Jbeta primers. Only in-frame clones appear in the TCRdb table, and some are missing; sequencing was by immunoSEQ multiplex PCR. The repertoire has about 300,000 clones, roughly 89% of them found once; the top ten carry almost 4%. The sequencing input was PBMCs. The receptors were gathered from a man aged 40-55 years in good health and CMV-seropositive.

The chain recombines TRBV28 with TRBJ2-1; no firm D call. The CDR3 runs to 11 residues. CDR1 and CDR2 (germline): MDHEN, SYDVKM. The V end lost 8 bases, the J end lost 8 bases, and 10 bases lay between the germline ends. CDR3: CASREMYEQFF. Here the CDR3 DNA reads TGTGCCAGCCGCGAGATGTATGAGCAGTTCTTC. Supplemented by reference TRBV28 and TRBJ2-1, the full variable domain reads DVKVTQSSRYLVKRTGEKVFLECVQDMDHENMFWYRQDPGLGLRLIYFSYDVKMKEKGDIPEGYSVSREKKERFSLILESASTNQTSMYLCASREMYEQFFGPGTRLTVL.

The chain recombines TRBV5-6 with TRBJ2-3; TRBD2 matches at 7 bases. Germline trimming cut 4 bases from V and 1 base from J; bases unmatched to any gene: 6. CDR1 and CDR2 from the germline V gene are SGHDT and YYEEEE. The CDR3 runs 15 residues. The CDR3 is CASSLTSVRTDTQYF. CDR3 DNA: TGTGCCAGCAGCCTCACTAGCGTACGCACAGATACGCAGTATTTT.

The V call is TRBV9, the J call TRBJ1-2; TRBD1 matches 7 bases. Germline CDR1 is SGDLS and CDR2 is YYNGEE. The length of the CDR3 is 15 residues. With 4 bases clipped from V and 5 bases from J, the junction kept 11 bases outside the gene matches. CDR3 loop: CASSPGTAFRYGYTF. CDR3 DNA: TGTGCCAGCAGCCCTGGGACAGCCTTTAGGTATGGCTACACCTTC.

The chain has TRBV7-8 and TRBJ2-7; the match to TRBD1 covers 9 bases. CDR1 and CDR2 (germline): SGHVS, FQNEAQ. This CDR3 region has 14 residues. V shed 6 bases, J shed 3 bases, and the junction held 6 bases outside the gene matches. DNA of the CDR3: TGTGCCAGCAGGTCATCGGGACAGGGCTACGAGCAGTACTTC. This encodes CASRSSGQGYEQYF.

This clone was seen a handful of times. The chain uses TRBV10-2 and TRBJ2-1, with D hard to call. CDR3 size: 11 residues. V was pared by 0 bases and J by 9 bases, with 3 bases between. Looked up from germline, CDR1 is WSHSY and CDR2 is SAAADI. The CDR3 DNA follows: TGCGCCAGCAGTGAGTCGAGTGAGCAGTTCTTC. This translates into CASSESSEQFF.

The V and J genes are TRBV2 and TRBJ2-5; 7 nucleotides line up with TRBD2. The CDR3 runs 13 residues. Germline loops: CDR1 SNHLY, CDR2 FYNNEI. V lost 7 bases and J lost 5; bases outside the gene matches: 7. The CDR3 DNA sequence: TGTGCCAGCACTCGGACTAGTTACGAGACCCAGTACTTC. Its protein product is CASTRTSYETQYF.

The V gene is TRBV30, the J gene TRBJ1-2; the match to TRBD1 covers 9 bases. This CDR3 is built from 14 residues. In germline, CDR1 is GTSNPN, CDR2 SVGIG (reference sequence). V lost 8 bases to trimming and J lost 3 bases; unmatched junction nucleotides: 10. CDR3 DNA sequence: TGTGCCGGACGTCGGACAGGGGTCGACTATGGCTACACCTTC. Residues: CAGRRTGVDYGYTF.

V is TRBV7-9 and J is TRBJ2-1, with D uncertain. With 1 base removed from V and 10 bases from J, the gap between germline ends came to 14 bases. The CDR3 is 14 residues long. Looked up from germline, CDR1 is SEHNR and CDR2 is FQNEAQ (reference sequence). CDR3 nucleotide sequence: TGTGCCAGCAGCTTAGTAGCCCGGCCTGGCGAGCAGTTCTTC. It specifies CASSLVARPGEQFF.

The chain is built from TRBV28 and TRBJ2-7; D is possibly TRBD1 (5 bases). CDR1 is MDHEN and CDR2 is SYDVKM in the germline V gene. Trimming removed 6 bases at V and 7 bases at J, with 19 bases between. There are 14 residues in the CDR3. CDR3 region: CASSTWQGMGEQYF. CDR3 nucleotides: TGTGCCAGCAGCACCTGGCAGGGTATGGGAGAGCAGTACTTC.

The chain combines TRBV6-5 with TRBJ1-2; D is ambiguous. The ends were cut back, 4 bases at V and 8 bases at J, with 17 bases in the middle. This CDR3 spans 14 amino acids. Germline loops: CDR1 MNHEY, CDR2 SVGAGI. CDR3 sequence reads: CASSFLSYESGYTF. The CDR3 DNA reads as TGTGCCAGCAGTTTTCTCTCCTACGAGTCCGGCTACACCTTC.

This sequence joins TRBV6-5 and TRBJ2-1; TRBD2 matches 7 bases. The CDR3 totals 15 residues. V trimming: 6 bases; J trimming: 7 bases; junction bases outside the gene matches: 12. The germline gives CDR1 MNHEY, CDR2 SVGAGI. The CDR3 DNA reads as TGTGCCAGCAGCCATCGGGGGGAGGGTGGAAATGAGCAGTTCTTC. Amino acid sequence: CASSHRGEGGNEQFF.

The gene calls are TRBV27 and TRBJ2-1; D is perhaps TRBD2 (6 bases). V dropped 5 bases and J dropped 2 bases, with 13 bases sitting between them. This CDR3 is 15 amino acids long. Germline lookup yields CDR1 MNHEY and CDR2 SMNVEV (reference sequence). CDR3 sequence reads: CASSLGSFPYNEQFF. The CDR3 DNA sequence: TGTGCCAGCAGTCTCGGGAGTTTCCCCTACAATGAGCAGTTCTTC.

The gene calls are TRBV7-9 and TRBJ2-1; 8 positions agree with TRBD1. The J segment lost 3 bases and the V segment lost 5 bases, leaving 9 bases of the junction unmatched. CDR1 and CDR2 (germline): SEHNR, FQNEAQ (reference sequence). The CDR3 is 16 residues long. DNA of the CDR3: TGTGCCAGCAGCCGAAAGGACAGGGAGCACTACAATGAGCAGTTCTTC. It translates to CASSRKDREHYNEQFF.

The chain is built from TRBV7-6 and TRBJ1-1, with D tentatively TRBD1 (5 bases). Trimming pared 4 bases from V and 7 bases from J, leaving 19 bases between. Germline-derived CDR1 and CDR2 are SGHVS and FNYEAQ. The CDR3 has 15 amino acids. In DNA form, the CDR3 reads TGTGCCAGCAGCTGGAGGGGTGGAGGGGAAAGTGAAGCTTTCTTT. Residues: CASSWRGGGESEAFF.

The chain employs TRBV5-4 and TRBJ1-2, with a tentative D call TRBD1 (6 bases). This CDR3 comprises 15 residues. V dropped 0 bases and J dropped 4 bases, with 13 bases sitting between them. The germline gives CDR1 SGHNT, CDR2 YYREEE (reference sequence). The CDR3 here is CASSLAPGAGYGYTF. DNA of the CDR3: TGTGCCAGCAGCTTGGCCCCAGGGGCGGGCTATGGCTACACCTTC.

This chain joins TRBV6-1 and TRBJ1-1, with D perhaps TRBD1 (5 bases). Germline V gene data show CDR1 as MNHNS and CDR2 as SASEGT. The V end lost 7 bases, the J end lost 4 bases, and 16 bases lay between the germline ends. The CDR3 runs to 14 residues. DNA for the CDR3: TGTGCCAGCACCGGACCCCCCCAGGGCACTGAAGCTTTCTTT. Translated: CASTGPPQGTEAFF.

This CDR3 is CASSWSQGIYEQYF. The CDR3 nucleotides are TGTGCCAGCAGTTGGTCACAGGGGATCTACGAGCAGTACTTC. The chain combines TRBV6-5 with TRBJ2-7, with TRBD1 matching 7 bases. CDR3 size: 14 residues. Germline V CDR1 and CDR2: MNHEY, SVGAGI. Trimming removed 4 bases from V and 3 bases from J; junction bases left unmatched: 6.

The rearrangement links TRBV7-8 to TRBJ2-1, with a weak D call TRBD2 (6 bases). The germline CDR1 and CDR2 sequences are SGHVS and FQNEAQ. This CDR3 is built from 16 residues. V shed 3 bases and J shed 1 base, with 13 bases lying between them. CDR3 DNA sequence: TGTGCCAGCAGCTTTTTGCTGACTAGTTCCTACAATGAGCAGTTCTTC. It specifies CASSFLLTSSYNEQFF.

The CDR3 bases are TGTGCCAGCACGATGACTAGCGAGGTTACCGGGGAGCTGTTTTTT. Translation: CASTMTSEVTGELFF. The chain recombines TRBV6-5 with TRBJ2-2, with 8 positions matching TRBD2. This CDR3 is 15 amino acids long. J was trimmed by 5 bases and V by 7 bases; bases with no gene match: 9. The germline CDR1 and CDR2 sequences are MNHEY and SVGAGI.

The chain couples TRBV5-6 to TRBJ1-4; D remains unclear. Trimming removed 1 base from V and 4 bases from J, with 5 bases in between. CDR3 length: 13 residues. Germline CDR1 is SGHDT and CDR2 is YYEEEE. The CDR3 protein is CASSLTVNEKLFF. CDR3 sequence (DNA): TGTGCCAGCAGCTTGACAGTTAATGAAAAACTGTTTTTT.

This clone appeared once. The chain carries TRBV14 and TRBJ2-3, with D possibly being TRBD1 (5 bases). Germline V gene sequence: CDR1 SGHDN, CDR2 FVKESK. The germline V and J ends were trimmed by 2 bases and 0 bases, with 9 bases remaining between them. The CDR3 covers 15 residues. This CDR3 is CASSQWGGSTDTQYF. CDR3 DNA sequence: TGTGCCAGCAGCCAATGGGGCGGAAGCACAGATACGCAGTATTTT.

The chain is built from TRBV4-3 and TRBJ1-2, with 7 bases aligning to TRBD1. Germline lookup yields CDR1 LGHNA and CDR2 YSLEER. Trimming removed 0 bases from V and 4 bases from J; junction bases left unmatched: 17. The CDR3 is 19 residues long. The CDR3 loop is CASSQEPVRGTVGSYGYTF. The CDR3 coding sequence is TGCGCCAGCAGCCAAGAGCCCGTGAGGGGGACAGTTGGATCCTATGGCTACACCTTC.

V usage is TRBV27 and J usage is TRBJ2-7; TRBD2 matches at 7 bases. CDR3 length: 14 amino acids. V shed 1 base and J 4 bases; nucleotides not matched to a gene: 4. Germline V gene data show CDR1 as MNHEY and CDR2 as SMNVEV (reference sequence). CDR3: CASSLLGGDYEQYF. In DNA, the CDR3 is TGTGCCAGCAGTTTATTGGGGGGGGATTACGAGCAGTACTTC.

The chain employs TRBV5-5 and TRBJ1-1; 8 bases line up with TRBD1. The germline CDR1 and CDR2 sequences are SGHKS and YYEKEE (reference sequence). This CDR3 has 15 residues. V was clipped by 4 bases and J by 7 bases; unmatched bases: 12. The CDR3: CASSHTPDRVNEAFF. The CDR3 nucleotides read TGTGCCAGCAGCCATACCCCGGACAGGGTAAATGAAGCTTTCTTT.

This chain joins TRBV21-1 and TRBJ1-2; the D call in the table, TRBD1, was not verified against the DNA. TRBV21-1 is termed a pseudogene. The CDR3 totals 14 residues. CDR3 DNA sequence: TGTGCCAGCAGCGACCGTACAGGGACCTATGGCTACACCTTC. It is translated as CASSDRTGTYGYTF.

The rearrangement joins TRBV4-3 to TRBJ1-5; the match to TRBD1 covers 9 bases. The CDR3 has 18 amino acids. After removal of 0 bases from V and 5 bases from J, the junction contained 11 bases not matched to a gene. The germline gives CDR1 LGHNA, CDR2 YSLEER. The CDR3 loop is CASSQERVGDRVYQPQHF. The CDR3 nucleotides are TGCGCCAGCAGCCAAGAACGGGTCGGGGACAGGGTTTATCAGCCCCAGCATTTT.

Comment on this clone: Other DNA sequences in this specimen translate into the identical CDR3. J is TRBJ2-7 and V is TRBV5-1, with TRBD1 as a possible D gene (6 bases). CDR1 is SGHRS, CDR2 YFSETQ, per germline. V dropped 4 bases and J dropped 0 bases, with 8 bases sitting between them. The CDR3 totals 13 residues. This CDR3 reads CASSRQDSYEQYF. The DNA of the CDR3 is TGCGCCAGCAGCCGACAGGACTCCTACGAGCAGTACTTC. Looking up the rest from reference TRBV5-1 and TRBJ2-7 gives the full variable domain: KAGVTQTPRYLIKTRGQQVTLSCSPISGHRSVSWYQQTPGQGLQFLFEYFSETQRNKGNFPGRFSGRQFSNSRSEMNVSTLELGDSALYLCASSRQDSYEQYFGPGTRLTVT.

The chain couples TRBV27 to TRBJ2-7; 9 bases match TRBD2. This CDR3 comprises 14 residues. Germline V gives CDR1 MNHEY, CDR2 SMNVEV (reference sequence). With 5 bases clipped from V and 4 bases from J, the junction kept 6 bases outside the gene matches. Here the CDR3 reads CASSEPGLAYEQYF. CDR3 DNA: TGTGCCAGCAGTGAACCGGGACTAGCTTACGAGCAGTACTTC.

The rearrangement uses TRBV5-6 and TRBJ1-2; a possible D gene is TRBD1 (6 bases). The CDR3 contains 14 residues. With 0 bases removed from V and 3 bases from J, the gap between germline ends came to 9 bases. Germline CDR1 reads SGHDT; CDR2 reads YYEEEE. The CDR3 DNA follows: TGTGCCAGCAGCTTGGGTCAGGGGTACTATGGCTACACCTTC. Its protein is CASSLGQGYYGYTF.

This clone occurred once. The chain recombines TRBV27 with TRBJ2-6; a weak D match, TRBD1 (6 bases). The germline V gene has CDR1 MNHEY and CDR2 SMNVEV (reference sequence). The CDR3 is 17 amino acids. V lost 3 bases, J lost 0 bases, and 12 bases lay in between. This chain's CDR3 is CASSFLGHTSGANVLTF. CDR3 nucleotides: TGTGCCAGCAGTTTCTTGGGACATACCTCTGGGGCCAACGTCCTGACTTTC. Drawing the rest from reference TRBV27 and TRBJ2-6, the complete variable domain is EAQVTQNPRYLITVTGKKLTVTCSQNMNHEYMSWYRQDPGLGLRQIYYSMNVEVTDKGDVPEGYKVSRKEKRNFPLILESPSPNQTSLYFCASSFLGHTSGANVLTFGAGSRLTVL.

This clone came up a few times. The chain uses TRBV4-2 and TRBJ2-7; 7 bases are a match to TRBD1. The V segment lost 3 bases and the J segment 0 bases; nucleotides outside the gene matches: 5. Germline CDR1 reads LGHNA; CDR2 reads YNFKEQ. The CDR3 is made up of 15 amino acids. The CDR3 here is CASSHGTDLSYEQYF. CDR3 DNA: TGTGCCAGCAGCCACGGGACAGACCTCTCCTACGAGCAGTACTTC.

The chain employs TRBV11-2 and TRBJ2-7, with 8 positions matching TRBD1. After removal of 4 bases from V and 2 bases from J, the junction contained 10 bases not matched to a gene. CDR1 and CDR2 (germline): SGHAT, FQNNGV. The CDR3 totals 16 residues. CDR3: CASSSTLGTGAYEQYF. DNA for the CDR3: TGTGCCAGCAGCTCCACTTTAGGGACAGGCGCCTACGAGCAGTACTTC.